The clone carrying this T cell receptor (beta chain) was seen at least ten times. Its matching antigen is unknown. For the diagnoses, clinical symptoms, serum thyroxine and TRAb, thyroid ultrasound and orbital computed tomography were used. Germline assignment: CDR1 ENHRY and CDR2 SYGVKD. V was shortened by 6 bases and J by 3 bases, with 11 bases between the two germline ends. The CDR3 has 13 amino acids. Researchers amplified the TCR beta CDR3 regions from RNA transcripts. First-round RT-PCR targeting the TCR CDR3 was performed with the HTBI primer set. TCRdb re-analysed the multiplex PCR reads in MiXCR, keeping a single row per CDR3 protein. Of over 200,000 distinct CDR3 sequences listed, roughly 15% are singletons. The data derive from a study of T cells in Graves' hyperthyroidism and ophthalmopathy. Study outcomes and limitations: Ophthalmopathy and stable hyperthyroidism were separated by a 13 V-J model. The majority of expanded thyroid clonotypes above 0.001 also appeared in blood. Ophthalmopathy, which appeared later, was predicted by the model a median around 6 months before onset.

The sequenced sample was blood. This chain links TRBV10-3 with TRBJ1-1; a possible D gene is TRBD1 (5 bases). The TCR comes from a woman in her thirties or forties with Graves' hyperthyroidism that later progressed to Graves' ophthalmopathy. The chain's CDR3 is CAISQGRDTEAFF. DNA of the CDR3: TGTGCCATCAGCCAGGGAAGGGACACTGAAGCTTTCTTT.